The 32 T cell receptor beta chains in this list originate from one sample, sequenced in a study of vaccination effects on CD4 cells after COVID-19. Repertoires were generated with immunoSEQ multiplex PCR, while TCRdb's copy carries only in-frame clones and drops some. The sample holds about 25,000 clones, roughly 75% seen once. What these receptors recognize is not known. Culture lasted approximately 10 days before CD4+ T cell isolation. Sequenced material: CD4+ T cells from PBMCs cultured without peptide, taken before COVID-19 vaccination. These receptors originate from a human donor who received a COVID-19 vaccine.

This clone was recorded only once. V and J are TRBV6-4 and TRBJ1-6; a weak D match, TRBD1 (5 bases). Trimming removed 6 bases from V and 3 bases from J, with 9 bases in between. This CDR3 spans 14 amino acids. CDR1 and CDR2 from the germline V gene are MRHNA and SNTAGT. The CDR3 is CASRDTNYNSPLHF. The CDR3 coding sequence is TGTGCCAGCAGGGACACCAACTATAATTCACCCCTCCACTTT.

The V gene is TRBV19, the J gene TRBJ2-3; weak D call: TRBD2 (6 bases). This CDR3 comprises 16 residues. Trimming removed 0 bases at V and 2 bases at J, with 12 bases between. The germline V gene encodes CDR1 LNHDA and CDR2 SQIVND (reference sequence). The CDR3 DNA sequence: TGTGCCAGTAGTATAGAGGTAGCGGCACCCACAGATACGCAGTATTTT. Encoded protein: CASSIEVAAPTDTQYF.

This clone was recorded once. This chain links TRBV19 with TRBJ2-1; D remains unclear. CDR1 LNHDA and CDR2 SQIVND come from the germline V gene (reference sequence). This CDR3 region has 14 residues. The V gene lost 1 base and the J gene lost 6 bases, with 10 bases spanning the gap. The CDR3 reads CASSIVFTSNEQFF. CDR3 in DNA: TGTGCCAGTAGTATAGTCTTTACTTCCAATGAGCAGTTCTTC.

This clone was found a few times. The chain combines TRBV5-1 with TRBJ2-3; tentatively, D is TRBD1 (6 bases). CDR1 is SGHRS and CDR2 is YFSETQ in the germline V gene. The length of the CDR3 is 13 residues. V lost 5 bases and J lost 2, with 9 bases in between. DNA of the CDR3: TGCGCCAGCAGTTACAGGGTCACAGATACGCAGTATTTT. Residues: CASSYRVTDTQYF.

The CDR3 region has the DNA TGTGCCAGCAGCTTGGTGGGGGGATACCATACGCAGTATTTT. Translating it yields CASSLVGGYHTQYF. The chain employs TRBV11-2 and TRBJ2-3, with D possibly being TRBD2 (6 bases). The CDR3 has 14 residues. Per the germline V gene, CDR1 is SGHAT and CDR2 is FQNNGV. V lost 3 bases to trimming and J lost 7 bases, with 14 bases between them. The whole variable domain, filled in from reference TRBV11-2 and TRBJ2-3, reads EAGVAQSPRYKIIEKRQSVAFWCNPISGHATLYWYQQILGQGPKLLIQFQNNGVVDDSQLPKDRFSAERLKGVDSTLKIQPAKLEDSAVYLCASSLVGGYHTQYFGPGTRLTVL.

This sequence joins TRBV11-1 and TRBJ2-1; 8 bases match TRBD1. V lost 1 base to trimming and J lost 4 bases; unmatched junction nucleotides: 0. Germline V CDR1 and CDR2: SGHAT, FQDESV (reference sequence). The CDR3 runs to 14 residues. As DNA, the CDR3 is TGTGCCAGCAGCTTAGGACAGGGGTACAATGAGCAGTTCTTC. This codes for CASSLGQGYNEQFF.

This clone was recorded a few times. Written as DNA, the CDR3 is TGCGCCAGCAGCCGGGAGGGACAGGCCTACGAGCAGTACTTC. It specifies CASSREGQAYEQYF. The chain links TRBV5-1 to TRBJ2-7; tentatively, D is TRBD1 or TRBD2 (8 bases each). V lost 4 bases, J lost 2 bases, and 13 bases lay in between. The CDR3 extends over 14 amino acids. Per the germline V gene, CDR1 is SGHRS and CDR2 is YFSETQ.

V usage is TRBV5-1 and J usage is TRBJ1-1; no clear D gene. The V gene lost 4 bases and the J gene lost 1 base, with 11 bases spanning the gap. The germline V gene encodes CDR1 SGHRS and CDR2 YFSETQ. CDR3 length: 14 residues. CDR3 bases: TGCGCCAGCAGCCCCGGAGGGAGGAACACTGAAGCTTTCTTT. Protein product: CASSPGGRNTEAFF.

The CDR3 spells CAIGSGRGRQETQYF. The CDR3, as DNA: TGTGCCATCGGTTCTGGGCGGGGGAGGCAAGAGACCCAGTACTTC. This rearrangement joins TRBV10-3 to TRBJ2-5; 7 bases are shared with TRBD2. The CDR3 is made up of 15 amino acids. The germline gives CDR1 ENHRY, CDR2 SYGVKD. V lost 8 bases and J lost 2; bases outside the gene matches: 11.

The chain links TRBV6-1 to TRBJ1-6, with TRBD1 as a possible D gene (6 bases). CDR1 is MNHNS and CDR2 is SASEGT in the germline V gene. Trimming cost V 2 bases and J 9 bases, with 17 bases left between them. The CDR3 runs 16 residues. CDR3 in DNA: TGTGCCAGCAGTGAATCTCGGAGGGGGGTTGGTTCACCCCTCCACTTT. This codes for CASSESRRGVGSPLHF.

CDR3 DNA: TGTGCCAGCAGCTTGTTGGATGAAGCTTTCTTT. Its protein is CASSLLDEAFF. The rearrangement joins TRBV5-6 to TRBJ1-1; no clear D. CDR1 and CDR2 from the germline V gene are SGHDT and YYEEEE. This CDR3 has 11 amino acids. Trimming stripped 1 base from V and 7 bases from J, with 5 bases between.

The chain carries TRBV11-2 and TRBJ2-1; D uncertain. The germline gives CDR1 SGHAT, CDR2 FQNNGV. The V end was cut by 0 bases, the J end by 12 bases, with 12 bases between. This CDR3 comprises 13 residues. CDR3 sequence (DNA): TGTGCCAGCAGCTTAGAACCTGCCGGTGCGCAGTTCTTC. This sequence encodes CASSLEPAGAQFF.

V gene TRBV6-1 combines with J gene TRBJ2-3; 7 bases agree with TRBD2. The CDR3 runs to 15 residues. The J segment lost 2 bases and the V segment lost 2 bases, leaving 4 bases of the junction unmatched. Germline lookup yields CDR1 MNHNS and CDR2 SASEGT. DNA of the CDR3: TGTGCCAGCAGTGAAAGCGGGGTACTCACAGATACGCAGTATTTT. Protein sequence: CASSESGVLTDTQYF.

The chain uses TRBV27 and TRBJ2-7, with 7 bases identical to TRBD1. Trimming removed 4 bases from V and 4 bases from J; junction bases left unmatched: 13. Germline V gene sequence: CDR1 MNHEY, CDR2 SMNVEV (reference sequence). This CDR3 is built from 16 residues. This CDR3 is CASSSKAPTGWYEQYF. DNA of the CDR3: TGTGCCAGCAGTTCGAAGGCCCCGACAGGGTGGTACGAGCAGTACTTC.

The V and J genes are TRBV5-5 and TRBJ1-1; 9 nucleotides line up with TRBD1. The CDR3 consists of 15 residues. The V segment lost 4 bases and the J segment 2 bases; nucleotides outside the gene matches: 6. CDR1 and CDR2 from the germline V gene are SGHKS and YYEKEE (reference sequence). The CDR3 spells CASSAGTGLNTEAFF. CDR3 nucleotides: TGTGCCAGCAGCGCCGGGACAGGGCTTAACACTGAAGCTTTCTTT.

This chain links TRBV4-2 with TRBJ2-7; perhaps TRBD2 as D (5 bases). Per germline, CDR1 LGHNA and CDR2 YNFKEQ. The CDR3 has 15 residues. V was shortened by 0 bases and J by 4 bases, with 13 bases between the two germline ends. The CDR3 loop is CASSQEEGARYEQYF. CDR3 sequence (DNA): TGTGCCAGCAGCCAAGAAGAGGGAGCTAGGTACGAGCAGTACTTC.

The rearrangement uses TRBV3-1 (or the pseudogene TRBV3-2) and TRBJ2-1, with D hard to call. The V end was cut by 4 bases, the J end by 1 base, with 8 bases between. This CDR3 has 14 amino acids. Germline assignment: CDR1 LGHDT and CDR2 YNNKEL (reference sequence). The CDR3 sequence: CASSLRRSYNEQFF. Here the CDR3 DNA reads TGTGCCAGCAGCCTTCGAAGGTCCTACAATGAGCAGTTCTTC.

The rearrangement uses TRBV6-6 and TRBJ1-2, with a possible D match to TRBD1 (6 bases). V was cut by 6 bases and J by 1 base, with 12 bases left in between. Germline CDR1 MNHNY, CDR2 SVGAGI (reference sequence). CDR3 length: 14 amino acids. CDR3 protein: CASSPQGVNYGYTF. CDR3 nucleotides: TGTGCCAGCAGCCCACAGGGAGTTAACTATGGCTACACCTTC.

V usage is TRBV11-2 and J usage is TRBJ2-3; D unresolved. This CDR3 contains 16 residues. Between the trimmed V and J ends, which lost 3 bases and 0 bases, there was a span of 13 bases. Germline V gives CDR1 SGHAT, CDR2 FQNNGV. The CDR3 nucleotides are TGTGCCAGCAGCTTCTGGCGGATCTTGAGCACAGATACGCAGTATTTT. This translates into CASSFWRILSTDTQYF. Supplemented by reference TRBV11-2 and TRBJ2-3, the full variable domain reads EAGVAQSPRYKIIEKRQSVAFWCNPISGHATLYWYQQILGQGPKLLIQFQNNGVVDDSQLPKDRFSAERLKGVDSTLKIQPAKLEDSAVYLCASSFWRILSTDTQYFGPGTRLTVL.

This sequence joins TRBV13 and TRBJ1-6, with a tentative D call TRBD1 (5 bases). V was trimmed by 4 bases and J by 5 bases, leaving 15 bases between them. Germline V lookup: CDR1 PRHDT, CDR2 FYEKMQ (reference sequence). The CDR3 is 16 residues long. CDR3 nucleotides: TGTGCCAGCAGCTCCAGGGCATTCAGGGATAATTCACCCCTCCACTTT. Translation: CASSSRAFRDNSPLHF.

The chain employs TRBV7-2 and TRBJ1-5, with 11 bases matching TRBD1. CDR3 length: 16 amino acids. J lost 2 bases, V lost 4 bases, and 4 bases had no gene match. Germline V gene data show CDR1 as SGHTA and CDR2 as FQGNSA. In DNA form, the CDR3 reads TGTGCCAGCAGCTCCCCGGACAGGGGGCGCAATCAGCCCCAGCATTTT. Encoded protein: CASSSPDRGRNQPQHF.

The chain combines TRBV5-8 with TRBJ1-4, with 9 bases fitting TRBD1. From germline, CDR1 is SGHTS and CDR2 YDEGEE. The CDR3 covers 15 residues. The trim removed 2 bases at V and 5 bases at J, leaving 4 bases unmatched. The CDR3 sequence: CASSFTGGRNEKLFF. The CDR3 coding sequence is TGTGCCAGCAGCTTTACAGGGGGCAGAAATGAAAAACTGTTTTTT.

This chain joins TRBV19 and TRBJ1-3; D is undetermined. The germline V gene has CDR1 LNHDA and CDR2 SQIVND (reference sequence). This CDR3 has 15 residues. V dropped 0 bases and J dropped 2 bases, with 8 bases sitting between them. CDR3 coding DNA: TGTGCCAGTAGTATAGATCGGAGAGCTGGAAACACCATATATTTT. It encodes CASSIDRRAGNTIYF.

The chain joins TRBV5-8 to TRBJ2-7, with TRBD2 matching 8 bases. There are 13 residues in the CDR3. Germline assignment: CDR1 SGHTS and CDR2 YDEGEE. With V trimmed by 4 bases and J by 4 bases, 4 bases remained unmatched. In DNA form, the CDR3 reads TGTGCCAGCAGCAAAAGCGGGAGTTACGAGCAGTACTTC. Translating it yields CASSKSGSYEQYF.

The chain has TRBV19 and TRBJ1-1; D unclear. Germline V CDR1 and CDR2: LNHDA, SQIVND (reference sequence). Trimming cost V 6 bases and J 1 base, with 12 bases left between them. The CDR3 extends over 14 amino acids. As DNA, the CDR3 is TGTGCCAGTAGGGAAATACAATGGAACACTGAAGCTTTCTTT. This codes for CASREIQWNTEAFF. The full variable domain, completed using reference TRBV19 and TRBJ1-1, is DGGITQSPKYLFRKEGQNVTLSCEQNLNHDAMYWYRQDPGQGLRLIYYSQIVNDFQKGDIAEGYSVSREKKESFPLTVTSAQKNPTAFYLCASREIQWNTEAFFGQGTRLTVV.

The J gene is TRBJ2-5, the V gene TRBV3-1 (or the pseudogene TRBV3-2); possible D gene TRBD2, 7 bases. Germline values: CDR1 LGHDT, CDR2 YNNKEL (reference sequence). Between the trimmed V and J ends, which lost 4 bases and 1 base, there was a span of 16 bases. The CDR3 loop spans 16 amino acids. As DNA, the CDR3 is TGTGCCAGCAGCCTGATAGGGGGGGCACGCCAAGAGACCCAGTACTTC. It yields the protein CASSLIGGARQETQYF.

V gene TRBV4-1 combines with J gene TRBJ2-1, with 15 bases identical to TRBD2. The trim removed 1 base at V and 10 bases at J, leaving 17 bases unmatched. The CDR3 sequence is 20 residues long. The germline CDR1 and CDR2 sequences are MGHRA and YSYEKL. CDR3 sequence: CASSQARTSGRAGFLGEQFF. In DNA, the CDR3 is TGCGCCAGCAGCCAAGCCAGGACTAGCGGGAGGGCCGGATTCCTGGGAGAGCAGTTCTTC.

The rearrangement uses TRBV2 and TRBJ2-2, with D perhaps matching TRBD2 (5 bases). Per the germline V gene, CDR1 is SNHLY and CDR2 is FYNNEI. This CDR3 region has 16 residues. V was trimmed by 6 bases and J by 1 base, leaving 15 bases between them. As DNA, the CDR3 is TGTGCCAGCAGGGCCGAAGGAGCGGTGAACACCGGGGAGCTGTTTTTT. It codes for CASRAEGAVNTGELFF.

This CDR3 is CATRSGVYHTTNEKLFF. The DNA for the CDR3 is TGTGCCACACGTTCGGGGGTGTACCACACAACTAATGAAAAACTGTTTTTT. The V and J genes are TRBV19 and TRBJ1-4; maybe TRBD1 (5 bases). Germline V gene data show CDR1 as LNHDA and CDR2 as SQIVND (reference sequence). Trimming stripped 10 bases from V and 0 bases from J, with 21 bases between. The CDR3 has 17 residues.

This rearrangement joins TRBV4-2 to TRBJ2-5; 15 bases line up with TRBD2. The CDR3 spans 17 residues. Germline assignment: CDR1 LGHNA and CDR2 YNFKEQ. V lost 0 bases, J lost 4 bases, and 3 bases stayed unmatched. CDR3 protein: CASSQEGTSGRSETQYF. The CDR3, as DNA: TGTGCCAGCAGCCAAGAAGGGACTAGCGGGAGGTCAGAGACCCAGTACTTC.

V usage is TRBV19 and J usage is TRBJ2-7; D may match TRBD1 or TRBD2 (6 bases each). The V gene's germline CDR1 is LNHDA and CDR2 SQIVND (reference sequence). V shed 3 bases and J shed 2 bases, with 14 bases lying between them. The CDR3 runs 15 residues. CDR3 in amino acids: CASSISGGTTYEQYF. CDR3 nucleotides: TGTGCCAGTAGTATTTCTGGGGGGACAACCTACGAGCAGTACTTC.

This clone came up a few times. V usage is TRBV28 and J usage is TRBJ2-7, with D perhaps being TRBD1 or TRBD2 (6 bases each). Per the germline V gene, CDR1 is MDHEN and CDR2 is SYDVKM. This CDR3 comprises 15 residues. The V gene lost 5 bases and the J gene lost 3 bases, with 17 bases spanning the gap. The CDR3 coding sequence is TGTGCCAGCAGTCCTGGGGGCGGGGAAATCTACGAGCAGTACTTC. Amino acids: CASSPGGGEIYEQYF. Together with reference TRBV28 and TRBJ2-7, the CDR3 gives the full variable domain: DVKVTQSSRYLVKRTGEKVFLECVQDMDHENMFWYRQDPGLGLRLIYFSYDVKMKEKGDIPEGYSVSREKKERFSLILESASTNQTSMYLCASSPGGGEIYEQYFGPGTRLTVT.